This entry lists 13 T cell receptor beta chains sequenced from one sample in a study of T cell responses to AZD1222 COVID-19 vaccine. TCRdb keeps only in-frame clones here, not all; method: immunoSEQ multiplex PCR. Of 210,000 or so clones in the sample, 90% to 95% are singletons; the top ten hold 0.9% to 1.1%. The starting material was peripheral blood, obtained on day 0 of MenACWY control vaccination. The receptors derive from an adult in good health.

The chain has TRBV9 and TRBJ2-1; possible D gene TRBD1, 5 bases. The germline V and J ends were trimmed by 3 bases and 1 base, with 17 bases remaining between them. The CDR3 totals 17 residues. CDR1 SGDLS and CDR2 YYNGEE come from the germline V gene. CDR3 in amino acids: CASSAYLGPRSYNEQFF. In DNA, the CDR3 is TGTGCCAGCAGCGCCTATCTGGGGCCTAGGTCCTACAATGAGCAGTTCTTC.

The chain employs TRBV27 and TRBJ2-7, with D possibly called TRBD1 or TRBD2 (6 bases each). This CDR3 has 15 residues. CDR1 and CDR2 (germline): MNHEY, SMNVEV (reference sequence). V was clipped by 6 bases and J by 2 bases, with 17 bases between them. The CDR3 coding sequence is TGTGCCAGCAGCCCATTGGGGGGCAAGACCTACGAGCAGTACTTC. Translated, it gives CASSPLGGKTYEQYF.

The V gene is TRBV9, the J gene TRBJ2-1; TRBD1 agrees at 10 bases. Germline values: CDR1 SGDLS, CDR2 YYNGEE. There are 16 residues in the CDR3. With V trimmed by 0 bases and J by 7 bases, 7 bases remained unmatched. The DNA for the CDR3 is TGTGCCAGCAGCGTAGCGGGGACAGGGGTTGGGAATGAGCAGTTCTTC. It codes for CASSVAGTGVGNEQFF.

This clone is a singleton in its sample. This rearrangement joins TRBV6-2 or TRBV6-3 to TRBJ1-1, with D possibly TRBD1 on 6 matching bases. In germline, CDR1 is MNHEY, CDR2 SVGEGT. Trimming took 5 bases from V and 1 from J, leaving 17 bases between them. CDR3 length: 16 residues. DNA for the CDR3: TGTGCCAGCAGTATACCCACCCAGGGGAGGAACACTGAAGCTTTCTTT. Translated: CASSIPTQGRNTEAFF.

The chain recombines TRBV27 with TRBJ2-3; D is perhaps TRBD1 (5 bases). Germline CDR1 reads MNHEY; CDR2 reads SMNVEV (reference sequence). The CDR3 runs 15 residues. V was clipped by 2 bases and J by 1 base, with 10 bases between them. CDR3 DNA: TGTGCCAGCAGTTTAACCGGCAGGGGCACAGATACGCAGTATTTT. Encoded protein: CASSLTGRGTDTQYF.

The rearrangement links TRBV18 to TRBJ2-1; D unresolved. The V gene lost 2 bases and the J gene lost 9 bases, with 8 bases spanning the gap. CDR1 and CDR2 from the germline V gene are KGHSH and LQKENI. The CDR3 runs 12 residues. The CDR3, as DNA: TGTGCCAGCTCACCAGCCGGCTTTGAGCAGTTCTTC. Amino acids: CASSPAGFEQFF.

The chain combines TRBV7-2 with TRBJ1-2; D may be TRBD1 (5 bases). This CDR3 region has 14 residues. V was clipped by 5 bases and J by 4 bases, with 14 bases between them. Germline assignment: CDR1 SGHTA and CDR2 FQGNSA. CDR3 protein: CASSASWGSYGYTF. CDR3 in DNA: TGTGCCAGCAGCGCCTCATGGGGGAGCTATGGCTACACCTTC.

This chain links TRBV2 with TRBJ1-5; unclear D gene. There are 13 residues in the CDR3. Trimming stripped 2 bases from V and 7 bases from J, with 9 bases between. Germline V lookup: CDR1 SNHLY, CDR2 FYNNEI. For the CDR3, the DNA is TGTGCCAGCAGTGAAACTCACGGGCAGCCCCAGCATTTT. Translated, it gives CASSETHGQPQHF.

The gene calls are TRBV5-3 and TRBJ1-2; 8 bases map to TRBD1. TRBV5-3 qualifies as an ORF whose function is uncertain. CDR3 length equals 16 residues. V shed 2 bases and J 5 bases; nucleotides not matched to a gene: 11. The CDR3 DNA is TGTGCCAGAAGCTTTCTGACAGGGGCTCCAAGATATGGCTACACCTTC. Encoded protein: CARSFLTGAPRYGYTF.

The chain links TRBV19 to TRBJ2-1, with TRBD2 identical over 8 bases. Germline values: CDR1 LNHDA, CDR2 SQIVND (reference sequence). This CDR3 region has 18 residues. After removal of 2 bases from V and 8 bases from J, the junction contained 17 bases not matched to a gene. For the CDR3, the DNA is TGTGCCAGTAGTATATCCCGCGCCCAAGCGGGGGCTACCCATGAGCAGTTCTTC. It specifies CASSISRAQAGATHEQFF.

The chain joins TRBV6-5 to TRBJ1-2; 8 bases align to TRBD1. Germline V gene data show CDR1 as MNHEY and CDR2 as SVGAGI. The CDR3 consists of 13 residues. Losses at the gene ends were 7 bases for V and 8 bases for J; bases not matched to a gene: 9. The CDR3 here is CASTWGRGRGYTF. CDR3 DNA sequence: TGTGCCAGCACTTGGGGCAGGGGGCGCGGCTACACCTTC.

The sample holds one count of this clone. The V and J genes are TRBV19 and TRBJ2-7; TRBD2 matches 9 bases. This CDR3 is built from 18 residues. CDR1 and CDR2 (germline): LNHDA, SQIVND (reference sequence). V was clipped by 3 bases and J by 0 bases; unmatched bases: 12. In DNA, the CDR3 is TGTGCCAGTAGTATTCGGGGTAGCGGGGGTTCTCACTCCTACGAGCAGTACTTC. Translation: CASSIRGSGGSHSYEQYF.

The chain links TRBV6-5 to TRBJ2-7, with D tentatively TRBD1 (5 bases). V was cut by 6 bases and J by 4 bases, with 13 bases left in between. Germline V gives CDR1 MNHEY, CDR2 SVGAGI. CDR3 length: 13 amino acids. CDR3 in amino acids: CASSRAQGYEQYF. In nucleotides, the CDR3 is TGTGCCAGCAGCCGGGCTCAGGGTTACGAGCAGTACTTC.